These T cell receptor beta chains were read from a single sample in a study of CD8 T cells in ankylosing spondylitis. MiXCR, applied by TCRdb to the 5' RACE reads, yields one record per CDR3 protein. The sample yields roughly 39,000 distinct CDR3 sequences, around 2.8% seen once. The material sequenced was blood, either unsorted or a sorted T cell fraction (not recorded which). The receptors derive from a male donor with ankylosing spondylitis or in good health (not recorded which). The conserved cysteine and the conserved F or W are not part of the CDR3 here. Fields, in order: V gene, J gene, CDR3 protein.

V: TRBV9; J: TRBJ2-7; CDR3: ASSVGLAGGPEQY
V: TRBV9; J: TRBJ2-5; CDR3: ASSVEPFGETQY
V: TRBV9; J: TRBJ2-7; CDR3: ASTLGRSSYEQY
V: TRBV9; J: TRBJ2-1; CDR3: ASSVLAGFNNEQF
V: TRBV9; J: TRBJ2-2; CDR3: ASSAGTSGNTGELF
V: TRBV9; J: TRBJ2-7; CDR3: ASSVAGQGGYEQY
V: TRBV9; J: TRBJ2-5; CDR3: ASSVEGTQY
V: TRBV9; J: TRBJ2-7; CDR3: ASSVAEVGEQY
V: TRBV9; J: TRBJ2-3; CDR3: ASSPTTDTQY
V: TRBV9; J: TRBJ2-2; CDR3: ASSVNTWGELF
V: TRBV9; J: TRBJ2-3; CDR3: ASSVRDEYTQY
V: TRBV9; J: TRBJ2-6; CDR3: ASSATGTALSGANVLT
V: TRBV9; J: TRBJ2-2; CDR3: ASGPGPGGTGELF
V: TRBV9; J: TRBJ1-1; CDR3: ASTKVGGLGTEAF
V: TRBV9; J: TRBJ1-1; CDR3: ASSVAGSVMNTEAF
V: TRBV9; J: TRBJ2-7; CDR3: AISVQDRDYEQY
V: TRBV9; J: TRBJ1-1; CDR3: ASSVGQGVTEAF